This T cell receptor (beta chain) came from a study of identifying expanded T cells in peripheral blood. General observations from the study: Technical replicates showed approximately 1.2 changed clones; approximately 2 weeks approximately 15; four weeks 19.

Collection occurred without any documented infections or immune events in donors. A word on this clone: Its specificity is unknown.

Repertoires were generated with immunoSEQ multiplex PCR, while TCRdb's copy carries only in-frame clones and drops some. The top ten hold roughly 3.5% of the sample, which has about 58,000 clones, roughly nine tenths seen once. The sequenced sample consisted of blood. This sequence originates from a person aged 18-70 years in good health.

The CDR3 DNA reads as TGTGCCAGCAGCGTAGTGACTAGCGGGTACAATGAGCAGTTCTTC. This encodes CASSVVTSGYNEQFF. The chain recombines TRBV9 with TRBJ2-1; 10 positions agree with TRBD2. This CDR3 spans 15 amino acids. Germline CDR1 reads SGDLS; CDR2 reads YYNGEE. The junction had 1 base not matched to a gene; V was cut back by 0 bases and J by 4 bases.